These T cell receptor beta chains were read from a single sample in a study. One entry per CDR3 protein results from TCRdb running MiXCR on the 5' RACE reads. The repertoire holds over 40,000 distinct CDR3 sequences, with 22% as singletons. Sequencing was done on a sample of Tregs sorted from blood. Every receptor here comes from a female donor with breast cancer. Both conserved end residues are part of each CDR3. D genes are given only for firm matches. Size values are once, few and many counts, or a class for expanded clones, and some rows have none.

d_gene | j_gene | abundance | v_gene | CDR3nt | CDR3aa
TRBD1 | TRBJ2-3 | many | TRBV7-2 | TGTGCCAGCAGCTTGGACAGGCCTCTAGTCACAGATACGCAGTATTTT | CASSLDRPLVTDTQYF
- | TRBJ1-6 | - | TRBV7-2 | TGTGCCAGCAGCCACCTAGGGGATTCACCCCTCCACTTT | CASSHLGDSPLHF
TRBD2 | TRBJ2-7 | - | TRBV12-3/TRBV12-4 | TGTGCCAGCAGTTTAGCTAATAGCGGGAGTCATACGTACGAGCAGTACTTC | CASSLANSGSHTYEQYF
TRBD2 | TRBJ2-1 | few | TRBV7-3 | TGTGCCAGCAGTCCCCAGAGCGGGAGTTCCTACAATGAGCAGTTCTTC | CASSPQSGSSYNEQFF
- | TRBJ2-7 | few | TRBV4-2 | TGTGCCAGCAGCCAAGGGGGATTCTTCTCCGAGCAGTACTTC | CASSQGGFFSEQYF
- | TRBJ2-1 | many | TRBV20-1 | TGCAGTGCTAAGTCGGGACGGGTGTACAATGAGCAGTTCTTC | CSAKSGRVYNEQFF
TRBD1 | TRBJ1-1 | - | TRBV9 | TGTGCCAGCAGCGTAGTTACAGGGGTGTCCACTGAAGCTTTCTTT | CASSVVTGVSTEAFF
TRBD1 | TRBJ2-4 | many | TRBV4-3 | TGCGCCAGCAGCCAACGGGACAGTAAAAACATTCAGTACTTC | CASSQRDSKNIQYF
TRBD2 | TRBJ2-3 | few | TRBV4-2 | TGTGCCAGCAGCCAAGAGACTAGCGGGATAGATACGCAGTATTTT | CASSQETSGIDTQYF
- | TRBJ1-6 | - | TRBV5-5 | TGTGCCAGCAGCTCCTACGGGGCCAGGGCTAATTTACCCCTCCACTTT | CASSSYGARANLPLHF
- | TRBJ1-1 | few | TRBV7-9 | TGTGCCAGCAGCTTACTTTACAGCCTGAACACTGAAGCTTTCTTT | CASSLLYSLNTEAFF
- | TRBJ1-2 | few | TRBV7-9 | TGTGCCAGCAGCTTAGTTGGCTACACCTTC | CASSLVGYTF
TRBD1 | TRBJ1-2 | many | TRBV7-9 | TGTGCCAGCAGCGCCGGACAGGGCTCACTCTATGGCTACACCTTC | CASSAGQGSLYGYTF
- | TRBJ2-7 | many | TRBV6-5 | TGTGCCAGCAGTGCACAGGGTAGCCAGACCTACGAGCAGTACTTC | CASSAQGSQTYEQYF
TRBD1 | TRBJ1-2 | many | TRBV7-9 | TGTGCCAGCAGCTTAGAGGACAGGGTAGATGGCTACACCTTC | CASSLEDRVDGYTF
- | TRBJ1-5 | few | TRBV19 | TGTGCCAGTAGTATCGGTCCGTCCAGCCCAAATCAGCATTTT | CASSIGPSSPNQHF
TRBD1 | TRBJ1-2 | - | TRBV27 | TGTGCCAGCAGTCTAACAGGGGTGGGAGGCTACACCTTC | CASSLTGVGGYTF
- | TRBJ2-7 | few | TRBV11-1 | TGTGCCAGCAGCAAATCTCTGTCCACGGCTAAGTACGAGCAGTACTTC | CASSKSLSTAKYEQYF
TRBD1 | TRBJ1-5 | - | TRBV20-1 | TGCAGTGCTAAGGACAGGGGGCTTCAGCCCCAGCATTTT | CSAKDRGLQPQHF
TRBD2 | TRBJ2-1 | - | TRBV12-3/TRBV12-4 | TGTGCCAGCGAGACTAGCGGTCTCTACAATGAGCAGTTCTTC | CASETSGLYNEQFF
- | TRBJ1-2 | few | TRBV20-1 | TGCAGTGCCATAGCAGTTGGCTTCACCTTC | CSAIAVGFTF
TRBD2 | TRBJ2-3 | few | TRBV9 | TGTGCCAGCAGCGTAGCTGGGCGGGAGCTGAAAGATACGCAGTATTTT | CASSVAGRELKDTQYF
- | TRBJ1-2 | - | TRBV7-9 | TGTGCCAGCAGCTTAGATATCGTAACTGGGCTCTATGGCTACACCTTC | CASSLDIVTGLYGYTF
- | TRBJ2-7 | many | TRBV25-1 | TGTGCCAGCGGCACAGGCTTTGAGCAGTACTTC | CASGTGFEQYF